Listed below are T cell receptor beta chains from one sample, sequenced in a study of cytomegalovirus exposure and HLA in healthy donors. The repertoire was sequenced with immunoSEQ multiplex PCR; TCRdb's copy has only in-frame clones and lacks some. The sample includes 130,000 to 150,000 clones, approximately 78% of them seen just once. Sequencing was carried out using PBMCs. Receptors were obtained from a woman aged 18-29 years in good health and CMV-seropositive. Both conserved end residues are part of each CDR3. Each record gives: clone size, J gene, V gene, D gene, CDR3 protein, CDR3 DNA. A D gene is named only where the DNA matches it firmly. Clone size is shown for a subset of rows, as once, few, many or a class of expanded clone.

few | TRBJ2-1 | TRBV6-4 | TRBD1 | CASSDTGGSYNEQFF | TGTGCCAGCAGTGACACAGGGGGCTCCTACAATGAGCAGTTCTTC
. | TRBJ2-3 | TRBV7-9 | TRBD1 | CASSSGQGASDTQYF | TGTGCCAGCAGTTCTGGACAGGGGGCGTCAGATACGCAGTATTTT
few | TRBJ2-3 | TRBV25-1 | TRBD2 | CASSPDSSGGRADTQYF | TGTGCCAGCAGTCCCGACTCTAGCGGGGGGCGTGCAGATACGCAGTATTTT
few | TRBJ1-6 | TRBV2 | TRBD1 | CASSDGTVLRSLHF | TGTGCCAGCAGTGACGGGACAGTTCTTCGGTCCCTCCACTTT
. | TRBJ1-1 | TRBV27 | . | CASSLEWGTNTEAFF | TGTGCCAGCAGTTTAGAGTGGGGCACGAACACTGAAGCTTTCTTT
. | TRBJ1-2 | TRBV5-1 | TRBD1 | CASRAYGTDSYGYTF | TGCGCCAGCAGAGCTTATGGGACAGATTCCTATGGCTACACCTTC
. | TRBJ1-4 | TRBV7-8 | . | CASSWEGRGPTNEKLFF | TGTGCCAGCAGCTGGGAGGGAAGGGGACCAACTAATGAAAAACTGTTTTTT
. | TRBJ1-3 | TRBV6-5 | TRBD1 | CASRPQGARGNTIYF | TGTGCCAGCAGACCCCAGGGGGCTCGAGGAAACACCATATATTTT
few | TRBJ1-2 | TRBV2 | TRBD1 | CASSGVDRGLYGYTF | TGTGCCAGCAGTGGCGTCGACAGGGGTCTCTATGGCTACACCTTC
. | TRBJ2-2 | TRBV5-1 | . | CASRPGWTGELFF | TGCGCCAGCAGACCAGGGTGGACCGGGGAGCTGTTTTTT
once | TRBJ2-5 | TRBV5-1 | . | CASSVASSETQYF | TGCGCCAGCAGCGTGGCTAGCTCGGAGACCCAGTACTTC
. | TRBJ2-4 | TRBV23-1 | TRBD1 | CASPWTGERGNIQYF | TGCGCCAGCCCCTGGACAGGGGAAAGAGGTAACATTCAGTACTTC
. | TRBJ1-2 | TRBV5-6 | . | CASSLSPEINYGYTF | TGTGCCAGCAGCTTGTCGCCCGAGATTAACTATGGCTACACCTTC